This TCR beta chain was recovered during a study of response to subunit inactivated influenza vaccine. The study, taken as a whole, reports: Every seasonal influenza vaccination brings in few new T cells, the authors suggested.

MiXCR was run by TCRdb on the RT-PCR reads, yielding one entry per CDR3 protein. Among roughly 570,000 distinct CDR3 sequences listed, 14% were seen once. Germline values: CDR1 MDHEN, CDR2 SYDVKM. The CDR3 runs to 15 residues. V was clipped by 8 bases and J by 3 bases, with 19 bases between them. As concerns this clonotype: Its antigen is currently unknown.

This TCR came from a man between 50 and 59 years old who received an inactivated influenza vaccine. The sequences come from PBMCs from blood, collected approximately 12 days after vaccination. This chain links TRBV28 with TRBJ1-1; D remains ambiguous. CDR3 region: CASAPYKTGYTEAFF. The DNA of the CDR3 is TGTGCCAGCGCCCCGTACAAAACGGGGTACACTGAAGCTTTCTTT.